This is a list of T cell receptor beta chains from one sample in a study of blood T cell repertoires in COVID-19. The table came from immunoSEQ multiplex PCR; TCRdb's copy has only in-frame clones and leaves some out. There are approximately 70,000 clones in the sample; about 80% occur only once, and roughly 4.7% lies in the top ten. The sequenced material came from peripheral blood. The origin of the receptors is a woman between 55 and 75 years old with acute or convalescent COVID-19. CDR3s include the opening cysteine and the closing phenylalanine or tryptophan. The D gene is left open where the match is weak. The size entry is marked missing in some rows and otherwise reads once, few, many or a size class.

V gene	J gene	D gene	clone size	CDR3 protein	CDR3 DNA
TRBV4-2	TRBJ2-1	TRBD2	NA	CASSQDPGGGAYNEQFF	TGTGCCAGCAGCCAAGATCCCGGCGGGGGGGCCTACAATGAGCAGTTCTTC
TRBV5-1	TRBJ1-2	TRBD1	NA	CASSTGQKDYGYTF	TGCGCCAGCTCTACGGGACAGAAGGACTATGGCTACACCTTC
TRBV6-5	TRBJ1-2	TRBD1	few	CASRPGTGAAWGYTF	TGTGCCAGCAGGCCCGGGACAGGGGCCGCTTGGGGCTACACCTTC
TRBV18	TRBJ2-1	NA	NA	CASSPTGSYNEQFF	TGTGCCAGCTCACCTACGGGTTCCTACAATGAGCAGTTCTTC
TRBV12-3/TRBV12-4	TRBJ1-1	NA	NA	CASSFLGAAFF	TGTGCCAGCAGTTTTTTAGGGGCGGCTTTCTTT
TRBV3-1/TRBV3-2	TRBJ2-3	NA	NA	CASSQTSFSSTDTQYF	TGTGCCAGCAGCCAGACTAGTTTCTCTAGCACAGATACGCAGTATTTT
TRBV6-5	TRBJ1-1	TRBD1	NA	CASSYVSGGRTEAFF	TGTGCCAGCAGTTACGTTTCAGGGGGAAGGACTGAAGCTTTCTTT
TRBV27	TRBJ1-2	NA	NA	CASSPQGHGYTF	TGTGCCAGCAGTCCGCAGGGGCATGGCTACACCTTC
TRBV2	TRBJ2-3	TRBD2	NA	CASSESAGGLQDTQYF	TGTGCCAGCAGTGAAAGCGCGGGGGGGCTGCAGGATACGCAGTATTTT
TRBV5-1	TRBJ2-7	NA	NA	CASSLGRSYEQYF	TGCGCCAGCAGCTTAGGCAGGTCCTACGAGCAGTACTTC
TRBV10-3	TRBJ2-5	NA	once	CAISESRETQYF	TGTGCCATCAGTGAGTCTCGGGAGACCCAGTACTTC
TRBV19	TRBJ2-3	TRBD1	NA	CASSMQGALDTQYF	TGTGCCAGTAGTATGCAGGGGGCGCTTGATACGCAGTATTTT
TRBV6-4	TRBJ2-7	NA	NA	CASFREPRGSYEQYF	TGTGCCAGCTTCCGCGAGCCCCGGGGCTCCTACGAGCAGTACTTC
TRBV27	TRBJ1-4	TRBD1	few	CASSPLTGGTEKLFF	TGTGCCAGCAGTCCCCTTACAGGGGGCACTGAAAAACTGTTTTTT
TRBV30	TRBJ2-1	TRBD2	NA	CAWCVGRGGCNEQFF	TGTGCCTGGTGCGTAGGGCGGGGGGGCTGCAATGAGCAGTTCTTC
TRBV21-1	TRBJ1-2	NA	NA	CASSKSPGRKNYGYTF	TGTGCCAGCAGCAAAAGTCCAGGCCGTAAAAACTATGGCTACACCTTC
TRBV10-3	TRBJ1-4	TRBD1	NA	CAISASGGVNEKLFF	TGTGCCATCAGTGCCTCAGGGGGCGTTAATGAAAAACTGTTTTTT
TRBV5-1	TRBJ2-1	NA	NA	CASSFEAGASSYNEQFF	TGCGCCAGCAGCTTTGAGGCGGGCGCCAGCTCCTACAATGAGCAGTTCTTC
TRBV6-4	TRBJ2-1	TRBD2	NA	CASSPSRLAGGQQFF	TGTGCCAGCAGCCCCTCCCGACTAGCGGGGGGGCAACAGTTCTTC
TRBV5-6	TRBJ1-6	NA	NA	CASSLVDWQSSYNSPLHF	TGTGCCAGCAGCTTGGTAGACTGGCAGAGCTCCTATAATTCACCCCTCCACTTT
TRBV2	TRBJ1-4	NA	NA	CASSEAPQGGGKLFF	TGTGCCAGCAGTGAAGCGCCCCAGGGTGGCGGAAAACTGTTTTTT
TRBV4-2	TRBJ1-2	TRBD1	NA	CASSQEAGGRYGYTF	TGTGCCAGCAGCCAAGAGGCAGGGGGACGCTATGGCTACACCTTC
TRBV7-3	TRBJ1-1	TRBD1	NA	CASSHRGNTEAFF	TGTGCCAGCAGCCACAGGGGCAACACTGAAGCTTTCTTT
TRBV27	TRBJ1-1	NA	few	CASSLHHGTMNTEAFF	TGTGCCAGCAGTTTACACCACGGGACAATGAACACTGAAGCTTTCTTT
TRBV9	TRBJ1-2	TRBD1	NA	CASSPGTGGTRGYTF	TGTGCCAGCAGCCCGGGGACAGGGGGCACCAGGGGCTACACCTTC
TRBV5-5	TRBJ1-4	NA	NA	CASSRSRDISEKLFF	TGTGCCAGCAGTCGGTCCCGGGACATTAGTGAAAAACTGTTTTTT
TRBV6-5	TRBJ1-4	NA	NA	CASSYDENEKLFF	TGTGCCAGCAGTTACGATGAGAATGAAAAACTGTTTTTT
TRBV6-1	TRBJ2-3	TRBD1	NA	CASSEALGQGSDTQYF	TGTGCCAGCAGTGAAGCGCTGGGACAGGGGTCAGATACGCAGTATTTT
TRBV9	TRBJ2-3	TRBD1	NA	CASSVAGTGGDTQYF	TGTGCCAGCAGCGTAGCCGGGACAGGGGGGGATACGCAGTATTTT
TRBV5-1	TRBJ2-1	TRBD1	NA	CASSLAGTENEQFF	TGCGCCAGCAGCTTGGCCGGGACAGAAAATGAGCAGTTCTTC
TRBV5-1	TRBJ2-5	NA	NA	CASSLTQNGETQYF	TGCGCCAGCAGCTTGACCCAAAACGGAGAGACCCAGTACTTC
TRBV6-1	TRBJ1-2	TRBD1	NA	CASSELQRTGEYGYTF	TGTGCCAGCAGTGAACTACAAAGGACAGGGGAGTATGGCTACACCTTC
TRBV5-5	TRBJ1-1	NA	NA	CASSRVQGNTEAFF	TGTGCCAGCAGCAGAGTACAGGGGAACACTGAAGCTTTCTTT
TRBV9	TRBJ2-3	TRBD1	few	CASSDQTGEGTDTQYF	TGTGCCAGCAGCGACCAGACAGGGGAGGGCACAGATACGCAGTATTTT